This T cell receptor beta chain emerged from a study of CD8 T cells in ankylosing spondylitis. Study-wide results and caveats: Reports say disease-linked clones showed up significantly more in matched ankylosing spondylitis synovial fluid. Previous work reported some of these motif variants in the synovial fluid and blood of reactive arthritis. Characteristic, it appeared, of ankylosing spondylitis blood was a TCR beta motif of 7 or 8 highly homologous variants.

V lost 6 bases, J lost 7 bases, and 16 bases lay in between. There are 14 residues in the CDR3. Germline V gives CDR1 MNHEY, CDR2 SVGEGT. Making the TCR beta libraries involved quantitative 5'-RACE with molecular barcodes. TCRdb processed the 5' RACE reads anew with MiXCR; each CDR3 protein has one entry. Among fewer than 550,000 distinct CDR3 sequences listed, under 5.5% were seen once. With regard to this clonotype: Its target is not known.

This receptor was identified in a male donor with ankylosing spondylitis. V is TRBV6-2 or TRBV6-3 and J is TRBJ2-1; D perhaps matches TRBD1 (5 bases). Sequencing input: blood, either unsorted or a sorted T cell fraction (not recorded which). The DNA for the CDR3 is TGTGCCAGCAGCACAGGCTTCCTGGGGAATGAGCAGTTCTTC. Amino acids: CASSTGFLGNEQFF.